These 7 T cell receptor beta chains were sequenced from one sample in a study of ipilimumab plus nivolumab after autologous stem cell transplantation. The repertoire was sequenced with immunoSEQ multiplex PCR; TCRdb's copy has only in-frame clones and lacks some. The table includes more than 13,000 clones, about four fifths detected once. The sample here was PBMCs, taken in a trial of ipilimumab plus nivolumab as post-transplant consolidation. The receptors here all came from a male donor with primary mediastinal lymphoma.

In this sample, this clone turned up a few times. V usage is TRBV4-1 and J usage is TRBJ2-3; 8 nucleotides agree with TRBD2. CDR1 MGHRA and CDR2 YSYEKL come from the germline V gene. There are 16 residues in the CDR3. Trimming took 1 base from V and 0 from J; bases not matched to a gene: 3. The CDR3 region is CASSQGLAGSTDTQYF. The DNA of the CDR3 is TGCGCCAGCAGCCAAGGGCTAGCGGGTAGCACAGATACGCAGTATTTT.

The V and J genes are TRBV28 and TRBJ1-2; D gene ambiguous. The germline V gene encodes CDR1 MDHEN and CDR2 SYDVKM. There are 15 residues in the CDR3. V lost 3 bases and J lost 5, with 16 bases in between. The CDR3 DNA follows: TGTGCCAGCAGTTTCAGCCTCAGCTCAGGATATGGCTACACCTTC. It encodes CASSFSLSSGYGYTF.

This sequence joins TRBV11-3 and TRBJ2-1; 9 nucleotides line up with TRBD1. CDR1 is SGHNT and CDR2 is YENEEA in the germline V gene. The CDR3 has 14 residues. The V gene end was trimmed by 5 bases and the J gene end by 6 bases; junction bases not matched to a gene: 5. The CDR3 DNA reads as TGTGCCAGCAGCCCCGGACAGGGGAGCAATGAGCAGTTCTTC. This sequence encodes CASSPGQGSNEQFF.

By share of the sample, this clone is medium-sized. The chain employs TRBV27 and TRBJ1-4, with a weak D call TRBD1 (5 bases). The CDR3 consists of 12 residues. The V and J ends lost 6 bases and 7 bases respectively, with 9 bases between them. Germline CDR1 MNHEY, CDR2 SMNVEV (reference sequence). CDR3 region: CASSTRGEKLFF. The CDR3, as DNA: TGTGCCAGCAGCACTAGGGGTGAAAAACTGTTTTTT.

The sample holds a few counts of this clone. V and J are TRBV30 and TRBJ1-3; unclear D gene. The CDR3 has 16 residues. Germline values: CDR1 GTSNPN, CDR2 SVGIG (reference sequence). Between the trimmed V and J ends, which lost 0 bases and 3 bases, there was a span of 15 bases. Here the CDR3 reads CAWSVRSPKFGNTIYF. The CDR3 DNA reads as TGTGCCTGGAGTGTACGGTCCCCGAAGTTTGGAAACACCATATATTTT.

This clone was observed a few times. The chain's CDR3 is CAWREAATLHF. Here the CDR3 DNA reads TGTGCCTGGAGGGAGGCCGCGACCCTCCACTTT. The rearrangement uses TRBV30 and TRBJ1-6; D unresolved. With 3 bases removed from V and 14 bases from J, the gap between germline ends came to 11 bases. Per germline, CDR1 GTSNPN and CDR2 SVGIG (reference sequence). The CDR3 is 11 residues long.

This clone has only one observation. The V gene is TRBV20-1, the J gene TRBJ2-1; no clear D gene. V lost 7 bases and J lost 8, with 12 bases in between. In germline, CDR1 is DFQATT, CDR2 SNEGSKA (reference sequence). The CDR3 totals 11 residues. The CDR3 coding sequence is TGCAGTGGGGAAATGGGTCATGAGCAGTTCTTC. This encodes CSGEMGHEQFF.